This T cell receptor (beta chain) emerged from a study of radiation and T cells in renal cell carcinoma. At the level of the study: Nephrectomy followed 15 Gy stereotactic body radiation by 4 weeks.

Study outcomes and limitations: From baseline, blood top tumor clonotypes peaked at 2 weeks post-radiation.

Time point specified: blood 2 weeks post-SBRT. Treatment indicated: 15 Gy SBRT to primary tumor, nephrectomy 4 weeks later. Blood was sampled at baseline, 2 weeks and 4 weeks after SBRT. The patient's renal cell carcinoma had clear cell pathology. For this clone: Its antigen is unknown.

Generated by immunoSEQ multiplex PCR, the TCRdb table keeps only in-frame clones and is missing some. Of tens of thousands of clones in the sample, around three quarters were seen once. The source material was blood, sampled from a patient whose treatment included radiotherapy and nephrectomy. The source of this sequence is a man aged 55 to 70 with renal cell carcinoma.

CDR3 loop: CASSLEGGRVDTEAFF. The CDR3 bases are TGCGCCAGCAGCTTGGAGGGGGGCAGGGTTGACACTGAAGCTTTCTTT. The chain carries TRBV5-1 and TRBJ1-1; a possible D gene is TRBD1 (6 bases). Germline loops: CDR1 SGHRS, CDR2 YFSETQ. The CDR3 runs to 16 residues. The V end was cut by 0 bases, the J end by 3 bases, with 15 bases between.